These 23 T cell receptor beta chains originate from one sample sequenced in a study of human T cells and chemical hapten exposure. Time point denoted: patch test 2, 6 weeks after DPC sensitization. The treatment here: therapeutic diphenylcyclopropenone sensitization with weekly scalp DPC. One entry per CDR3 protein results from TCRdb running MiXCR on the RACE reads. Of 73,000 or so distinct CDR3 sequences in the sample, 7.5% to 9.5% were seen once. The sample in question was whole blood, obtained in connection with sensitization to the hapten diphenylcyclopropenone (DPC). The receptor source for this set is a woman between 45 and 60 years old with alopecia areata. Some clones in this sample may be carry-over from other donors' samples.

This clonotype has only a few counts. V usage is TRBV6-2 or TRBV6-3 and J usage is TRBJ2-2; 11 nucleotides align to TRBD2. The ends lost 4 bases at V and 4 bases at J; junction bases unmatched: 8. Germline loops: CDR1 MNHEY, CDR2 SVGEGT. This CDR3 region has 17 residues. The chain's CDR3 is CASSSRLTSGVTGELFF. As DNA, the CDR3 is TGTGCCAGCAGTTCCCGTCTGACTAGCGGGGTCACCGGGGAGCTGTTTTTT.

The table lists this clonotype with a few counts. This CDR3 reads CASSLNPRGSYEQYF. The CDR3 nucleotides are TGCGCCAGCAGCTTGAATCCGCGGGGGAGCTACGAGCAGTACTTC. The V and J genes are TRBV5-1 and TRBJ2-7; 7 nucleotides align to TRBD2. With V trimmed by 1 base and J by 3 bases, 7 bases remained unmatched. From germline, CDR1 is SGHRS and CDR2 YFSETQ. The CDR3 length is 15 residues.

The V and J genes are TRBV3-1 and TRBJ2-1; D not resolved. Germline-derived CDR1 and CDR2 are LGHDT and YNNKEL (reference sequence). V dropped 4 bases and J dropped 10 bases, with 11 bases sitting between them. This CDR3 is built from 12 residues. The CDR3, as DNA: TGTGCCAGCAGCCCGAATCTCAGAGAGCAGTTCTTC. Its translation is CASSPNLREQFF.

The sample holds a few counts of this clonotype. V and J are TRBV20-1 and TRBJ2-7, with TRBD2 matching over 15 bases. Germline values: CDR1 DFQATT, CDR2 SNEGSKA (reference sequence). Losses at the gene ends were 5 bases for V and 5 bases for J; bases not matched to a gene: 4. CDR3 length: 14 amino acids. The CDR3 DNA reads TGCAGTGCTGGGGGGACTAGCGGGAGGCACGAGCAGTACTTC. Protein product: CSAGGTSGRHEQYF.

This clonotype was recorded a few times. The rearrangement links TRBV7-3 to TRBJ1-1, with D possibly TRBD1 on 5 matching bases. Germline V gene data show CDR1 as SGHTA and CDR2 as FQGTGA. CDR3 length equals 13 residues. Deletions cut 2 bases from V and 5 bases from J, with 9 bases between. The CDR3 spells CASSLGGKTEAFF. The DNA of the CDR3 is TGTGCCAGCAGCTTAGGGGGGAAGACTGAAGCTTTCTTT.

This clonotype has ten or more counts. The rearrangement joins TRBV29-1 to TRBJ2-2; D unclear. Germline CDR1 SQVTM, CDR2 ANQGSEA. The CDR3 covers 10 residues. V lost 7 bases and J lost 3, with 3 bases in between. The CDR3 DNA follows: TGCAGCGCCTACACCGGGGAGCTGTTTTTT. Its translation: CSAYTGELFF.

This clonotype has at least ten counts. The chain joins TRBV20-1 to TRBJ1-3, with D tentatively TRBD1 (6 bases). The CDR3 has 16 amino acids. The V gene lost 3 bases and the J gene lost 0 bases, with 15 bases spanning the gap. Germline CDR1 reads DFQATT; CDR2 reads SNEGSKA (reference sequence). CDR3 sequence (DNA): TGCAGTGCTAGCCGAGACAGGTCTTTCTCTGGAAACACCATATATTTT. Encoded protein: CSASRDRSFSGNTIYF.

This clonotype was seen only a few times. The gene calls are TRBV3-1 and TRBJ1-3, with 7 bases aligning to TRBD1. Germline V gene data show CDR1 as LGHDT and CDR2 as YNNKEL (reference sequence). V shed 2 bases, J shed 2 bases, and the junction held 3 bases outside the gene matches. The CDR3 extends over 15 amino acids. In DNA, the CDR3 is TGTGCCAGCAGCCAAATAACAGGGGCTGGAAACACCATATATTTT. It yields the protein CASSQITGAGNTIYF.

This chain connects TRBV7-8 to TRBJ1-1; D gene ambiguous. Germline CDR1 SGHVS, CDR2 FQNEAQ. The CDR3 sequence is 14 residues long. V lost 4 bases, J lost 0 bases, and 9 bases lay in between. CDR3 coding DNA: TGTGCCAGCAGCTCCCGGACGGTGAACACTGAAGCTTTCTTT. Translated: CASSSRTVNTEAFF.

The rearrangement uses TRBV25-1 and TRBJ2-3; no firm D call. CDR1 is MGHDK, CDR2 SYGVNS, per germline. The V end lost 1 base, the J end lost 2 bases, and 10 bases lay between the germline ends. The CDR3 runs 15 residues. As DNA, the CDR3 is TGTGCCAGCAGTGAATCCGAACGGCACACAGATACGCAGTATTTT. It specifies CASSESERHTDTQYF.

The rearrangement uses TRBV2 and TRBJ2-3; D call uncertain. V lost 2 bases, J lost 4 bases, and 7 bases lay in between. CDR3 size: 13 residues. Per the germline V gene, CDR1 is SNHLY and CDR2 is FYNNEI. For the CDR3, the DNA is TGTGCCAGCAGTGAAAGCCGAGCAGATACGCAGTATTTT. Protein: CASSESRADTQYF.

This chain uses TRBV27 with TRBJ2-5, with TRBD2 matching 8 bases. This CDR3 has 14 residues. CDR1 is MNHEY, CDR2 SMNVEV, per germline (reference sequence). The ends lost 6 bases at V and 2 bases at J; junction bases unmatched: 5. The CDR3 sequence: CASSPTSGQETQYF. The CDR3 DNA sequence: TGTGCCAGCAGCCCAACTAGCGGTCAAGAGACCCAGTACTTC.

In regard to this clonotype: The DNA is left out, because the CDR3 cannot be placed on it with certainty; the CDR3 is given as TCRdb lists it. The genes are TRBV6-5 and TRBJ2-6; TRBD1, the D gene given by the table, was not confirmed from the DNA. Termini included, the CDR3 measures 17 amino acids. Germline CDR1 MNHEY, CDR2 SVGAGI. CDR3 region: CASSYAGFGRGANVPTF.

This clonotype was recorded many times. The chain is built from TRBV28 and TRBJ2-7, with a weak D call TRBD2 (6 bases). The CDR3 is 11 amino acids. The germline V and J ends were trimmed by 5 bases and 9 bases, with 11 bases remaining between them. Germline-derived CDR1 and CDR2 are MDHEN and SYDVKM. The CDR3 here is CASSTGEWQYF. CDR3 coding DNA: TGTGCCAGCAGTACGGGGGAGTGGCAGTACTTC.

There are many counts of this clonotype. The V and J genes are TRBV9 and TRBJ1-2; 8 nucleotides align to TRBD1. J gave up 2 bases and V 0 bases, and 3 bases lay outside the gene matches. Germline CDR1 SGDLS, CDR2 YYNGEE. The CDR3 extends over 15 amino acids. DNA for the CDR3: TGTGCCAGCAGCGTAGAGGGACAGGCGAACTATGGCTACACCTTC. Translated, it gives CASSVEGQANYGYTF.

This clonotype has just a few counts. The V call is TRBV29-1, the J call TRBJ1-4; possible D gene TRBD1, 5 bases. The CDR3 is 13 amino acids. Germline loops: CDR1 SQVTM, CDR2 ANQGSEA. V was trimmed by 5 bases and J by 10 bases, leaving 17 bases between them. The CDR3 DNA follows: TGCAGCGTTTCAGAGGGTGGAAGGGGAAAACTGTTTTTT. The encoded protein is CSVSEGGRGKLFF. The full variable domain, rest sourced from reference TRBV29-1 and TRBJ1-4, is SAVISQKPSRDICQRGTSLTIQCQVDSQVTMMFWYRQQPGQSLTLIATANQGSEATYESGFVIDKFPISRPNLTFSTLTVSNMSPEDSSIYLCSVSEGGRGKLFFGSGTQLSVL.

This clonotype was detected ten times or more. This chain links TRBV7-9 with TRBJ2-1; a weak D match, TRBD2 (7 bases). Germline V gene data show CDR1 as SEHNR and CDR2 as FQNEAQ (reference sequence). Trimming removed 7 bases at V and 3 bases at J, with 13 bases between. The CDR3 consists of 14 residues. The CDR3 protein is CASTRGGDYNEQFF. The DNA for the CDR3 is TGTGCCAGCACCAGAGGGGGGGACTACAATGAGCAGTTCTTC.

A few counts support this clonotype. The V gene is TRBV18, the J gene TRBJ2-7, with D tentatively TRBD2 (5 bases). CDR3 length: 12 residues. Germline CDR1 reads KGHSH; CDR2 reads LQKENI. The V end lost 1 base, the J end lost 9 bases, and 10 bases lay between the germline ends. CDR3 region: CASSPRESGQYF. For the CDR3, the DNA is TGTGCCAGCTCACCACGGGAAAGCGGGCAGTACTTC.

Of note for this clonotype: This may stem from a read error, because a much larger clone lies one nucleotide away. Here the CDR3 reads CASGQAPAPTDTQYF. CDR3 nucleotide sequence: TGTGCCAGCGGCCAAGCTCCTGCTCCCACAGATACGCAGTATTTT. The rearrangement links TRBV4-2 to TRBJ2-3; no clear D gene. The CDR3 has 15 amino acids. Germline-derived CDR1 and CDR2 are LGHNA and YNFKEQ.

This clonotype was observed at least ten times. V usage is TRBV12-3 or TRBV12-4 and J usage is TRBJ2-5; a possible D gene is TRBD2 (5 bases). This CDR3 spans 13 amino acids. V was pared by 3 bases and J by 4 bases, with 9 bases between. In nucleotides, the CDR3 is TGTGCCAGCAGTTTTGGGAGAGGAGAGACCCAGTACTTC. Encoded protein: CASSFGRGETQYF.

This clonotype was recorded a few times. The chain links TRBV9 to TRBJ2-5; the D gene is possibly TRBD2 (5 bases). Germline-derived CDR1 and CDR2 are SGDLS and YYNGEE. V was cut by 3 bases and J by 2 bases, with 11 bases left in between. The CDR3 covers 14 residues. The CDR3 is CASSGGQLQETQYF. The DNA of the CDR3 is TGTGCCAGCAGCGGAGGGCAGCTTCAAGAGACCCAGTACTTC. Together with reference TRBV9 and TRBJ2-5, the CDR3 gives the full variable domain: DSGVTQTPKHLITATGQRVTLRCSPRSGDLSVYWYQQSLDQGLQFLIQYYNGEERAKGNILERFSAQQFPDLHSELNLSSLELGDSALYFCASSGGQLQETQYFGPGTRLLVL.

This clonotype showed up just a few times. The rearrangement links TRBV5-1 to TRBJ1-1, with 9 bases fitting TRBD1. Trimming cost V 4 bases and J 5 bases; bases outside gene matches: 3. The CDR3 is 13 amino acids. Germline V lookup: CDR1 SGHRS, CDR2 YFSETQ. The CDR3 coding sequence is TGCGCCAGCAGCATGGACAGGGGAACTGAAGCTTTCTTT. Translated: CASSMDRGTEAFF.

The rearrangement links TRBV5-6 to TRBJ1-6; TRBD1 matches at 7 bases. Germline CDR1 is SGHDT and CDR2 is YYEEEE. V shed 4 bases and J 6 bases; nucleotides not matched to a gene: 7. The CDR3 contains 15 residues. The CDR3 sequence: CASSPGQDLNSPLHF. CDR3 coding DNA: TGTGCCAGCAGCCCCGGACAGGACCTTAATTCACCCCTCCACTTT.